The rows below give T cell receptor beta chains drawn from one sample of a study of metastatic and nonmetastatic thyroid tumors. TCRdb re-analyzed the PCR reads through MiXCR. The sample carries 15,000 to 20,000 clones, around two fifths recorded once. What was sequenced was tumor tissue. These receptors all stem from a female donor with papillary thyroid cancer or a benign thyroid nodule (not recorded which). Some clones in this sample may be carry-over from other donors' samples. CDR3s include the opening cysteine and the closing phenylalanine or tryptophan. A D gene is named only where the DNA matches it firmly. The size entry is marked missing in some rows and otherwise reads once, few, many or a size class.

TRBV6-1	TRBJ1-5	NA	NA	CASSESQDSNQPQHF	TGTGCCAGCAGTGAGTCACAGGATAGCAATCAGCCCCAGCATTTT
TRBV6-2/TRBV6-3	TRBJ1-5	NA	TRBD1	CASSYQGTGGSNQPQHF	TGTGCCAGCAGTTACCAAGGGACAGGGGGTAGCAATCAGCCCCAGCATTTT
TRBV6-1	TRBJ1-1	few	NA	CASGENTEAFF	TGTGCCAGCGGGGAGAACACTGAAGCTTTCTTT
TRBV6-2/TRBV6-3	TRBJ1-1	NA	NA	CASSPGVNTEAFF	TGTGCCAGCAGCCCCGGGGTAAACACTGAAGCTTTCTTT
TRBV4-1	TRBJ1-4	NA	TRBD1	CASSQVIFSAGQGEKLFF	TGCGCCAGCAGCCAAGTTATCTTTTCCGCGGGACAGGGAGAAAAACTGTTTTTT
TRBV28	TRBJ2-7	NA	TRBD1	CASSLWRTGLGYEQYF	TGTGCCAGCAGTTTATGGCGGACAGGGTTAGGCTACGAGCAGTACTTC
TRBV28	TRBJ1-1	NA	NA	CASSRGYTEAFF	TGTGCCAGCAGCCGAGGGTACACTGAAGCTTTCTTT
TRBV6-1	TRBJ1-2	few	TRBD1	CATTTHRGPRVGYTF	TGTGCCACCACTACGCACAGGGGGCCCAGGGTTGGCTACACCTTC
TRBV2	TRBJ2-5	few	NA	CASGATGGTQYF	TGTGCCAGTGGCGCTACGGGTGGGACCCAGTACTTC
TRBV7-2	TRBJ1-6	few	NA	CASSSYNSPLHF	TGTGCCAGCAGCTCATATAATTCACCCCTCCACTTT
TRBV24-1	TRBJ2-3	few	TRBD2	CAASDPRGGRVDTQYF	TGTGCCGCCAGTGACCCCCGTGGCGGGAGAGTAGATACGCAGTATTTT
TRBV20-1	TRBJ2-1	once	NA	CSARRLDVRDEQFF	TGCAGTGCTAGAAGACTAGACGTGAGGGATGAGCAGTTCTTC
TRBV6-2/TRBV6-3	TRBJ2-3	NA	NA	CASSYPSWADTQYF	TGTGCCAGTAGTTACCCGAGTTGGGCAGATACGCAGTATTTT
TRBV5-1	TRBJ1-1	NA	NA	CASRLALNTEAFF	TGCGCCAGCCGCTTGGCACTTAACACTGAAGCTTTCTTT
TRBV5-1	TRBJ1-2	few	NA	CASKNDVVGHYGYTF	TGCGCCAGCAAAAATGACGTTGTCGGTCACTATGGCTACACCTTC
TRBV6-5	TRBJ2-1	few	TRBD1	CASSFTGADRGEQFF	TGTGCCAGCAGTTTCACAGGGGCCGATCGTGGTGAGCAGTTCTTC
TRBV6-1	TRBJ1-6	few	TRBD1	CASSPGTGGSPLHF	TGTGCCAGTAGTCCCGGGACAGGGGGTTCACCCCTCCACTTT
TRBV5-1	TRBJ2-1	NA	NA	CASSLGDHNEQFF	TGCGCCAGCAGCTTGGGAGACCACAATGAGCAGTTCTTC
TRBV6-1	TRBJ2-7	NA	TRBD1	CASSETGQGYEQYF	TGTGCCAGCAGTGAAACTGGACAGGGCTACGAGCAGTACTTC
TRBV6-1	TRBJ2-1	few	NA	CASKAGQYNEQFF	TGTGCCAGCAAGGCAGGGCAGTACAATGAGCAGTTCTTC
TRBV30	TRBJ1-1	NA	NA	CACSGGEDTEAFF	TGTGCCTGCTCCGGCGGGGAGGACACTGAAGCTTTCTTT
TRBV20-1	TRBJ1-3	NA	TRBD1	CSARDREGGNTIYF	TGCAGTGCGAGGGACAGGGAAGGTGGAAACACCATATATTTT
TRBV24-1	TRBJ1-1	few	NA	CATSGTSYTEAFF	TGTGCCACCAGTGGGACCAGCTACACTGAAGCTTTCTTT
TRBV7-2	TRBJ2-5	NA	NA	CASSLAGRLYF	TGTGCCAGCAGCTTAGCGGGGAGGCTGTACTTC
TRBV28	TRBJ2-7	many	TRBD1	CASSLVLDRGGYEQYF	TGTGCCAGCAGTTTGGTCCTCGACAGGGGGGGCTACGAGCAGTACTTC
TRBV5-1	TRBJ1-2	few	NA	CASSFSTEEGYTF	TGCGCCAGCAGCTTCTCGACGGAAGAGGGCTACACCTTC
TRBV29-1	TRBJ1-2	few	TRBD1	CSVDVETGEGSYGYTF	TGCAGCGTTGATGTCGAAACAGGGGAAGGCAGCTATGGCTACACCTTC
TRBV30	TRBJ1-6	NA	NA	CAWSVGNSFSPLHF	TGTGCCTGGAGTGTCGGGAATTCTTTTTCACCCCTCCACTTT
TRBV11-2	TRBJ2-7	NA	NA	CASREGTSAEQYF	TGTGCCAGCAGGGAGGGGACATCCGCCGAGCAGTACTTC
TRBV9	TRBJ2-1	NA	TRBD2	CASSGRWGGGIHNEQFF	TGTGCCAGCAGCGGCCGATGGGGCGGGGGGATCCACAATGAGCAGTTCTTC
TRBV6-2/TRBV6-3	TRBJ1-2	NA	TRBD1	CASNRGDYGYTF	TGTGCCAGCAACAGGGGCGACTATGGCTACACCTTC
TRBV6-1	TRBJ1-6	few	TRBD1	CASSERGQGIVKDSPLHF	TGTGCCAGCAGTGAACGAGGACAGGGGATCGTTAAGGATTCACCCCTCCACTTT
TRBV6-2/TRBV6-3	TRBJ2-7	NA	TRBD2	CASSYRGSVYEQYF	TGTGCCAGCAGTTACCGCGGGAGCGTATACGAGCAGTACTTC
TRBV10-3	TRBJ2-7	few	NA	CAISERDREQYF	TGTGCCATCAGTGAACGCGACAGGGAGCAGTACTTC
TRBV6-1	TRBJ1-2	many	NA	CASSPGNGYTF	TGTGCCAGCAGTCCAGGGAATGGCTACACCTTC
TRBV2	TRBJ2-5	medium-sized	TRBD2	CASSESGTREETQYF	TGTGCCAGCAGTGAATCCGGGACTAGGGAAGAGACCCAGTACTTC
TRBV11-2	TRBJ2-5	NA	TRBD2	CASSTTRGGRGKTQYF	TGTGCCAGCAGCACGACCCGCGGAGGGAGGGGAAAGACCCAGTACTTC
TRBV2	TRBJ1-5	NA	TRBD1	CASSGGTSNQPQHF	TGTGCCAGCTCAGGGGGCACAAGCAATCAGCCCCAGCATTTT
TRBV6-2/TRBV6-3	TRBJ2-7	NA	NA	CASSSTAGYEQYF	TGTGCCAGCAGCTCGACAGCGGGCTACGAGCAGTACTTC
TRBV19	TRBJ2-5	NA	NA	CASSMGGRETQYF	TGTGCCAGTAGTATGGGAGGAAGAGAGACCCAGTACTTC
TRBV2	TRBJ2-7	few	TRBD2	CASSAGLAVTYEQYF	TGTGCCAGCAGTGCAGGACTAGCGGTGACCTACGAGCAGTACTTC
TRBV29-1	TRBJ2-5	NA	TRBD2	CSVAGGNQETQYF	TGCAGCGTTGCGGGAGGAAACCAAGAGACCCAGTACTTC